The 32 T cell receptor beta chains presented below share a single source sample, sequenced in a study of T cell responses to AZD1222 COVID-19 vaccine. The table came from immunoSEQ multiplex PCR; TCRdb's copy has only in-frame clones and leaves some out. Of approximately 110,000 clones in the sample, about 85% were seen once. Specimen: peripheral blood, collected on day 0 of AZD1222 vaccination. These receptor sequences come from an adult in good health.

The V call is TRBV12-3 or TRBV12-4, the J call TRBJ2-1; D gene ambiguous. The CDR3 runs 11 residues. V was clipped by 5 bases and J by 4 bases, with 3 bases between them. The CDR3 DNA is TGTGCCAGCAGTAAGTACAATGAGCAGTTCTTC. It specifies CASSKYNEQFF.

This clone was observed a few times. The rearrangement links TRBV7-3 to TRBJ2-7; possibly TRBD2 for D (6 bases). The germline V gene has CDR1 SGHTA and CDR2 FQGTGA. V lost 2 bases and J 3 bases, leaving 14 bases between the germline ends. CDR3 length equals 15 residues. The CDR3 protein is CASSLVGGGNYEQYF. In nucleotides, the CDR3 is TGTGCCAGCAGCTTAGTAGGTGGAGGGAACTACGAGCAGTACTTC.

The CDR3 sequence is CASDDRGSAQTRYGYTF. DNA for the CDR3: TGTGCCAGCGATGACAGGGGATCAGCCCAGACCCGCTATGGCTACACCTTC. The V and J genes are TRBV19 and TRBJ1-2, with TRBD1 matching over 8 bases. This CDR3 region has 17 residues. With V trimmed by 9 bases and J by 4 bases, 19 bases remained unmatched. Germline CDR1 is LNHDA and CDR2 is SQIVND (reference sequence).

The J gene is TRBJ2-1, the V gene TRBV24-1; 10 bases match TRBD1. CDR1 is KGHDR and CDR2 is SFDVKD in the germline V gene. Germline trimming cut 3 bases from V and 6 bases from J; bases unmatched to any gene: 7. There are 16 residues in the CDR3. The CDR3 reads CATSDPDRGPSNEQFF. The CDR3 DNA reads TGTGCCACCAGTGATCCTGACAGGGGGCCTTCCAATGAGCAGTTCTTC.

The rearrangement links TRBV9 to TRBJ1-2; tentative D call: TRBD1 (6 bases). Germline V lookup: CDR1 SGDLS, CDR2 YYNGEE. V was pared by 4 bases and J by 4 bases, with 20 bases between. There are 16 residues in the CDR3. The CDR3, as DNA: TGTGCCAGCAGCCACGGCGGGGGCCACAACCCCTATGGCTACACCTTC. Translating it yields CASSHGGGHNPYGYTF.

V usage is TRBV10-3 and J usage is TRBJ1-2, with no clear D. Germline-derived CDR1 and CDR2 are ENHRY and SYGVKD. The CDR3 loop spans 16 amino acids. V lost 2 bases to trimming and J lost 4 bases, with 17 bases between them. The CDR3 loop is CAISEVYRPDSYGYTF. CDR3 in DNA: TGTGCCATCAGTGAGGTTTATCGACCGGACTCCTATGGCTACACCTTC.

The J gene is TRBJ1-6, the V gene TRBV6-6; D might be TRBD1 (6 bases). The CDR3 has 14 residues. The V gene lost 8 bases and the J gene lost 10 bases, with 18 bases spanning the gap. Germline values: CDR1 MNHNY, CDR2 SVGAGI (reference sequence). The CDR3 coding sequence is TGTGCCAGCTCGTTACGGGACAATTCATCACCCCTCCACTTT. This translates into CASSLRDNSSPLHF.

This clone has only one observation. The chain has TRBV7-6 and TRBJ1-5; D may be TRBD1 (6 bases). CDR3 length equals 16 residues. The germline V and J ends were trimmed by 5 bases and 0 bases, with 14 bases remaining between them. The germline V gene has CDR1 SGHVS and CDR2 FNYEAQ. The chain's CDR3 is CASSAATGYSNQPQHF. The CDR3 coding sequence is TGTGCCAGCAGCGCTGCGACAGGCTATAGCAATCAGCCCCAGCATTTT.

This chain connects TRBV6-1 to TRBJ2-3, with D tentatively TRBD1 or TRBD2 (6 bases each). The CDR3 spans 14 residues. CDR1 MNHNS and CDR2 SASEGT come from the germline V gene. V was pared by 1 base and J by 5 bases, with 10 bases between. Here the CDR3 DNA reads TGTGCCAGCAGTGAAGGGAAGGGGGGAGATACGCAGTATTTT. This translates into CASSEGKGGDTQYF.

This chain connects TRBV3-1 (or the pseudogene TRBV3-2) to TRBJ1-3; possible D gene TRBD1, 6 bases. Per the germline V gene, CDR1 is LGHDT and CDR2 is YNNKEL (reference sequence). This CDR3 is 15 amino acids long. Trimming left V 7 bases short and J 0 bases short, with 13 bases between. CDR3 DNA: TGTGCCAGCACCGGGGGGGGCTACTCTGGAAACACCATATATTTT. Amino acid sequence: CASTGGGYSGNTIYF.

In its sample, this clone was seen once. The gene calls are TRBV28 and TRBJ1-1; no definite D call. Germline V gene lookup returns CDR1 MDHEN and CDR2 SYDVKM. Trimming left V 4 bases short and J 3 bases short, with 15 bases between. The length of the CDR3 is 15 residues. In DNA, the CDR3 is TGTGCCAGCAGTTCAGTGCAGAGGGCGTACACTGAAGCTTTCTTT. Its translation is CASSSVQRAYTEAFF.

The chain carries TRBV29-1 and TRBJ2-3, with TRBD2 matching 10 bases. The CDR3 totals 14 residues. The germline CDR1 and CDR2 sequences are SQVTM and ANQGSEA. The junction had 9 bases not matched to a gene; V was cut back by 4 bases and J by 8 bases. The CDR3 spells CSVAPSGGRGTQYF. CDR3 bases: TGCAGCGTTGCTCCTAGCGGGGGTCGAGGTACGCAGTATTTT.

The chain recombines TRBV4-1 with TRBJ1-4, with a possible D match to TRBD1 (6 bases). CDR3 length equals 15 residues. CDR1 is MGHRA, CDR2 YSYEKL, per germline. V was pared by 8 bases and J by 4 bases, with 17 bases between. The DNA of the CDR3 is TGCGCCAGCCCCAGTTCGGGGGCGCGTAATGAAAAACTGTTTTTT. Protein sequence: CASPSSGARNEKLFF.

This clone showed up just once. This chain joins TRBV15 and TRBJ2-3, with 7 bases identical to TRBD1. The CDR3 consists of 15 residues. The J segment lost 2 bases and the V segment lost 4 bases, leaving 6 bases of the junction unmatched. Per the germline V gene, CDR1 is LNHNV and CDR2 is YYDKDF (reference sequence). CDR3 residues: CATSTETGPTDTQYF. CDR3 nucleotides: TGTGCCACCAGCACAGAGACAGGGCCCACAGATACGCAGTATTTT.

CDR3 loop: CASSIVSSSYEQYF. The CDR3 bases are TGTGCCAGTAGTATAGTTTCAAGCTCCTACGAGCAGTACTTC. The chain links TRBV19 to TRBJ2-7; D not resolved. In germline, CDR1 is LNHDA, CDR2 SQIVND (reference sequence). Trimming stripped 1 base from V and 0 bases from J, with 7 bases between. This CDR3 region has 14 residues.

This clone was detected only once. This chain links TRBV7-9 with TRBJ2-5, with 10 bases matching TRBD1. CDR1 is SEHNR and CDR2 is FQNEAQ in the germline V gene (reference sequence). The CDR3 length is 13 residues. V shed 6 bases and J 3 bases; nucleotides not matched to a gene: 1. For the CDR3, the DNA is TGTGCCAGCAGTGGACAGGGGGAAGAGACCCAGTACTTC. Its translation: CASSGQGEETQYF.

This clone was counted between two and nine times. The chain employs TRBV4-3 and TRBJ1-6; perhaps TRBD1 as D (5 bases). This CDR3 has 17 residues. V was cut by 0 bases and J by 2 bases, with 11 bases left in between. Germline V gene data show CDR1 as LGHNA and CDR2 as YSLEER. CDR3 amino acids: CASSQDLDSPYNSPLHF. CDR3 nucleotides: TGCGCCAGCAGCCAAGATCTAGACAGCCCCTATAATTCACCCCTCCACTTT.

V usage is TRBV23-1 and J usage is TRBJ2-6; D unresolved. TRBV23-1 is annotated as an ORF whose role is uncertain. CDR3 size: 14 residues. Trimming removed 7 bases at V and 4 bases at J, with 11 bases between. The CDR3 DNA follows: TGCGCCAGCACCTGGGGATCCGGGGCCAACGTCCTGACTTTC. Translated, it gives CASTWGSGANVLTF.

The chain joins TRBV5-1 to TRBJ2-1; 12 bases match TRBD2. V lost 2 bases, J lost 7 bases, and 16 bases stayed unmatched. CDR3 length: 19 residues. The germline CDR1 and CDR2 sequences are SGHRS and YFSETQ. The CDR3 coding sequence is TGCGCCAGCAGCTTAAGTGGTAGCCGCCTAGCGGGGGGGCTGAATGAGCAGTTCTTC. The encoded protein is CASSLSGSRLAGGLNEQFF. The full variable domain, completed using reference TRBV5-1 and TRBJ2-1, is KAGVTQTPRYLIKTRGQQVTLSCSPISGHRSVSWYQQTPGQGLQFLFEYFSETQRNKGNFPGRFSGRQFSNSRSEMNVSTLELGDSALYLCASSLSGSRLAGGLNEQFFGPGTRLTVL.

This chain joins TRBV7-2 and TRBJ1-5; 7 bases agree with TRBD1. CDR1 and CDR2 (germline): SGHTA, FQGNSA. The CDR3 contains 14 residues. The trim removed 3 bases at V and 3 bases at J, leaving 2 bases unmatched. The CDR3 nucleotides read TGTGCCAGCAGCTTCACAGGGGCCAATCAGCCCCAGCATTTT. Residues: CASSFTGANQPQHF.

This clone has a single count. This chain joins TRBV7-2 and TRBJ1-2, with a possible D match to TRBD1 (6 bases). The germline CDR1 and CDR2 sequences are SGHTA and FQGNSA. V gave up 4 bases and J gave up 0 bases, with 9 bases separating them. CDR3 size: 14 residues. CDR3 in DNA: TGTGCCAGCAGCTCCGGACAGCCTAACTATGGCTACACCTTC. Protein sequence: CASSSGQPNYGYTF. Variable domain in full (rest from reference TRBV7-2 and TRBJ1-2): GAGVSQSPSNKVTEKGKDVELRCDPISGHTALYWYRQSLGQGLEFLIYFQGNSAPDKSGLPSDRFSAERTGGSVSTLTIQRTQQEDSAVYLCASSSGQPNYGYTFGSGTRLTVV.

The chain is built from TRBV5-1 and TRBJ2-7; no clear D gene. The germline V and J ends were trimmed by 2 bases and 5 bases, with 8 bases remaining between them. The CDR3 has 12 residues. CDR1 and CDR2 (germline): SGHRS, YFSETQ. CDR3 nucleotide sequence: TGCGCCAGCAGCTTCGAGGATAACGAGCAGTACTTC. This gives the protein CASSFEDNEQYF.

This clone is a singleton in its sample. The V gene is TRBV5-1, the J gene TRBJ2-3; TRBD1 might be the D (5 bases). Germline values: CDR1 SGHRS, CDR2 YFSETQ. The CDR3 consists of 15 residues. Trimming removed 3 bases from V and 3 bases from J, with 14 bases in between. The CDR3 spells CASSSKTDRTDTQYF. CDR3 nucleotides: TGCGCCAGCAGCTCTAAGACAGACAGAACAGATACGCAGTATTTT.

This chain links TRBV4-3 with TRBJ1-5; unclear D gene. CDR3 length: 12 amino acids. The germline V gene has CDR1 LGHNA and CDR2 YSLEER. The V gene lost 1 base and the J gene lost 7 bases, with 5 bases spanning the gap. Written as DNA, the CDR3 is TGCGCCAGCAGCCAAGGTCAACAGCCCCAGCATTTT. Encoded protein: CASSQGQQPQHF.

Concerning this clone: A read error may be the cause here, since a much bigger clone is one base away. V usage is TRBV2 and J usage is TRBJ1-1; D unresolved. This CDR3 is built from 13 residues. Trimming took off 2 bases at V and 0 bases at J, with 4 bases between the two ends. CDR1 is SNHLY, CDR2 FYNNEI, per germline. The CDR3 protein is CASSERVNTEAFF. CDR3 nucleotide sequence: TGTGCCAGCAGTGAAAGGGTGAACACTGAAGCTTTCTTT.

The chain links TRBV5-1 to TRBJ2-1; D perhaps matches TRBD2 (6 bases). V was shortened by 0 bases and J by 5 bases, with 15 bases between the two germline ends. CDR1 SGHRS and CDR2 YFSETQ come from the germline V gene. The CDR3 runs to 16 residues. In DNA, the CDR3 is TGCGCCAGCAGCTTGGCGACGGGGGTAACACACAATGAGCAGTTCTTC. Translated: CASSLATGVTHNEQFF.

The chain joins TRBV5-1 to TRBJ1-1; D gene ambiguous. CDR3 size: 13 residues. Germline V gives CDR1 SGHRS, CDR2 YFSETQ. Trimming took 9 bases from V and 1 from J, leaving 13 bases between them. The CDR3 loop reads CATKDPPNTEAFF. In nucleotides, the CDR3 is TGCGCCACCAAGGACCCACCGAACACTGAAGCTTTCTTT.

The chain couples TRBV12-3 or TRBV12-4 to TRBJ2-7, with D unresolved. Trimming left V 4 bases short and J 4 bases short, with 5 bases between. This CDR3 comprises 11 residues. The CDR3 spells CASSSLYEQYF. The CDR3 DNA follows: TGTGCCAGCAGTTCCCTATACGAGCAGTACTTC.

The sample holds one count of this clone. The genes are TRBV28 and TRBJ2-3, with TRBD2 matching 9 bases. The CDR3 runs 17 residues. Germline values: CDR1 MDHEN, CDR2 SYDVKM. The V gene end was trimmed by 5 bases and the J gene end by 8 bases; junction bases not matched to a gene: 17. The CDR3 nucleotides read TGTGCCAGCAGTAGAATCTGGCTAGCGGGGACCTTTGGTACGCAGTATTTT. Its protein is CASSRIWLAGTFGTQYF.

As for this clone: Sequence at one end of the junction differs from germline and may be a read error. The rearrangement joins TRBV3-1 (or the pseudogene TRBV3-2) to TRBJ2-7; D is possibly TRBD1 or TRBD2 (5 bases each). Germline assignment: CDR1 LGHDT and CDR2 YNNKEL (reference sequence). The CDR3 is 14 residues long. CDR3 sequence: CASSQDLSGTHPDF. CDR3 in DNA: TGTGCCAGCAGCCAAGATCTATCCGGGACCCACCCGGACTTC.

This rearrangement joins TRBV10-3 to TRBJ2-2; D is ambiguous. The CDR3 contains 14 residues. Trimming took 2 bases from V and 3 from J, leaving 7 bases between them. Germline V gene lookup returns CDR1 ENHRY and CDR2 SYGVKD. DNA for the CDR3: TGTGCCATCAGTGAGGGTCTGTACACCGGGGAGCTGTTTTTT. This translates into CAISEGLYTGELFF.

V is TRBV3-1 (or the pseudogene TRBV3-2) and J is TRBJ2-3; D uncertain. The germline V gene has CDR1 LGHDT and CDR2 YNNKEL (reference sequence). The CDR3 is 12 amino acids. The V end lost 3 bases, the J end lost 6 bases, and 7 bases lay between the germline ends. The CDR3 spells CASSHLDDTQYF. The CDR3 DNA follows: TGTGCCAGCAGCCATTTGGATGATACGCAGTATTTT.